Reported below is one T cell receptor (beta chain). The antigen is not known. This specimen comes from a study of beta chain features in type 1 diabetes. The CDR3 spans 16 residues. CDR1 and CDR2 from the germline V gene are MDHEN and SYDVKM. The J segment lost 4 bases and the V segment lost 4 bases, leaving 10 bases of the junction unmatched. Investigators reverse transcribed all isolated RNA, so they sequenced expressed TCRB transcripts. Mean read depth for naive, central memory and regulatory T cell samples was roughly 4 million reads. The method was immunoSEQ multiplex PCR; TCRdb's version includes in-frame clones alone and lacks a portion of them. The profile shows about 360,000 clones, over 9.5% of them singletons. Study-wide findings and caveats: All four CD4+ subsets of Type 1 diabetes patients contained TCRB CDR3s that were moderately but significantly shorter.

This sequence was found in a man younger than 35 in good health. V is TRBV28 and J is TRBJ1-5, with 7 bases matching TRBD1. Sequenced input: naive CD4+ T cells from blood. The chain's CDR3 is CASSSSATGSNQPQHF. CDR3 DNA sequence: TGTGCCAGCAGTTCCTCGGCGACAGGGTCGAATCAGCCCCAGCATTTT.